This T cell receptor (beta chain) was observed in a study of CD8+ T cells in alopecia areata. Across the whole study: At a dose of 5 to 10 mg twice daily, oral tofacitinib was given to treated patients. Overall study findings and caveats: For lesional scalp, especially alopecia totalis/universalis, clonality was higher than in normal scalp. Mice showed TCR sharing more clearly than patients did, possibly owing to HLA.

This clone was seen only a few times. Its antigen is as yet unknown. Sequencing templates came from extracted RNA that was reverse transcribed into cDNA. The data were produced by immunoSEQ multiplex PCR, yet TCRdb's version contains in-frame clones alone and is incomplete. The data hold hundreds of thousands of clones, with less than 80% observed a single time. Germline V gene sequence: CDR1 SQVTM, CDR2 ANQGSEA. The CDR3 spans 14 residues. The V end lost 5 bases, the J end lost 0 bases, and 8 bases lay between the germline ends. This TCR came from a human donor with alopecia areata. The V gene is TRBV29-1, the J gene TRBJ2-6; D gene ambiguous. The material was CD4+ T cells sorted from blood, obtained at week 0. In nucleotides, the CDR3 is TGCAGCGTTAGAGATTTCTCTGGGGCCAACGTCCTGACTTTC. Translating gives CSVRDFSGANVLTF.